This T cell receptor (beta chain) was sequenced in a study of a mutant IDH1 vaccine in newly diagnosed glioma. Study overall: At week 35 came visit V12, and visit V13 followed at week 47.

In regard to this clone: The antigen remains unidentified.

The CDR3 is 12 residues long. Germline V CDR1 and CDR2: MNHEY, SVGAGI. V lost 5 bases to trimming and J lost 10 bases; unmatched junction nucleotides: 4. Repertoires were generated with immunoSEQ multiplex PCR, while TCRdb's copy carries only in-frame clones and drops some. This table has fewer than 55,000 clones, about 86% appearing once. Time point noted: week 35, safety follow-up. Vaccination comprised doses that each held 300 ug of mutant IDH1 20-mer peptide, plus topical imiquimod. This receptor was obtained from a woman in her thirties or forties with glioma. Some clones in this sample may be carry-over from other donors' samples. The source material was PBMCs, sampled from a glioma patient whose treatment included an IDH1 peptide vaccine. This chain uses TRBV6-5 with TRBJ2-1; TRBD2 matches at 8 bases. CDR3 residues: CASSHREGEQFF. The CDR3, as DNA: TGTGCCAGCAGTCATCGGGAGGGCGAGCAGTTCTTC.